A single T cell receptor (beta chain) is shown here with its context. CDR3 length: 14 amino acids. V was clipped by 6 bases and J by 5 bases; unmatched bases: 9. Germline V gene lookup returns CDR1 WNHNN and CDR2 SYGVQD (reference sequence). Per the authors' pipeline: For nucleated cells, counts were estimated from reference gene primer amplification. Measured with immunoSEQ multiplex PCR; TCRdb has only the in-frame clones, and not every one. V and J calls and clone size are copied from that table; D and trimming were computed from the DNA. The sample holds hundreds of thousands of clones, 70% to 90% seen once. This specimen comes from a study of blood T cell repertoires in COVID-19. The wider study: Sites in the United States, Italy and Spain provided acute and convalescent COVID-19 samples. PBMCs, B-cell-depleted T cells, or T cells were the source of the cDNA or gDNA that made up the material.

This sequence joins TRBV10-1 and TRBJ1-1; 7 bases are a match to TRBD1. Input material: peripheral blood. This sequence originates from a woman in her 70s with COVID-19, enrolled during active disease. The CDR3 bases are TGCGCCAGCAGCCCACAGGGGCAGGGTACTGAAGCTTTCTTT. Amino acids: CASSPQGQGTEAFF.